This T cell receptor beta chain comes out of a study of blood T cell repertoires in COVID-19. Looking at the study overall: PBMCs, B-cell-depleted T cells, or T cells were the source of the cDNA or gDNA that made up the material.

The protocol was immunoSEQ multiplex PCR, while the TCRdb copy is restricted to in-frame clones and leaves out a portion. The sample holds about 68,000 clones, 84% seen once. Germline loops: CDR1 MNHEY, CDR2 SMNVEV (reference sequence). This CDR3 spans 17 amino acids. Trimming cost V 5 bases and J 0 bases, with 17 bases left between them. This receptor was obtained from a man between 45 and 60 years old with active COVID-19. The chain joins TRBV27 to TRBJ2-1, with a weak D call TRBD2 (6 bases). The sample taken for sequencing was peripheral blood. The CDR3 DNA reads as TGTGCCAGCAGTCTCGATCTAGCGTCTTTCTCCTACAATGAGCAGTTCTTC. Translation gives CASSLDLASFSYNEQFF.